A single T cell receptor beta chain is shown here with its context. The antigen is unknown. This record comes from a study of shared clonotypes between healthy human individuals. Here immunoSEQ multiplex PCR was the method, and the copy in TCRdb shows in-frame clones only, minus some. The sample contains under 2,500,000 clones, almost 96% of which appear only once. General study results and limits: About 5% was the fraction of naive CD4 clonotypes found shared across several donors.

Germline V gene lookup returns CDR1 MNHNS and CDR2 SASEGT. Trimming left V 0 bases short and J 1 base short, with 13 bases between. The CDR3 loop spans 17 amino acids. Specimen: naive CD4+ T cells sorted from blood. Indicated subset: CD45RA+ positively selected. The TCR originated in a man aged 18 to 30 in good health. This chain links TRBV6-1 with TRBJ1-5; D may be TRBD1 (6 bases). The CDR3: CASSEARGTGSNQPQHF. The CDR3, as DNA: TGTGCCAGCAGTGAAGCAAGGGGAACAGGGAGCAATCAGCCCCAGCATTTT.